This passage covers 29 T cell receptor beta chains from one sample sequenced in a study of control samples from healthy donors and cancer patients (TCRdb year 2020). The library was generated by the immunoSEQ multiplex PCR assay. The immuneACCESS repertoire file appears here via TCRdb, limited to in-frame rearrangements. These files lack a portion of the clones; in checked studies, under half of the deficit traces to unresolved V genes, and the cause of the others is not known. For this sample the table gives some 79,000 clones, of which roughly 93% were detected only once. 1.3% of the sample goes to the ten largest clones. The specimen was PBMCs. These receptors all stem from a woman between 40 and 55 years old with lung cancer.

The chain links TRBV19 to TRBJ1-6, with 10 bases identical to TRBD1. V lost 7 bases, J lost 4 bases, and 7 bases stayed unmatched. This CDR3 has 16 amino acids. From germline, CDR1 is LNHDA and CDR2 SQIVND (reference sequence). CDR3 protein: CASTQTGGLYNSPLHF. CDR3 bases: TGTGCCAGTACTCAGACAGGGGGCCTTTATAATTCACCCCTCCACTTT.

The chain combines TRBV7-9 with TRBJ2-7; 10 positions agree with TRBD2. With V trimmed by 2 bases and J by 0 bases, 4 bases remained unmatched. Germline CDR1 SEHNR, CDR2 FQNEAQ (reference sequence). This CDR3 is built from 16 residues. The CDR3 is CASSLPVAGGSYEQYF. CDR3 in DNA: TGTGCCAGCAGCTTACCGGTAGCGGGGGGCTCCTACGAGCAGTACTTC.

The chain combines TRBV14 with TRBJ1-6; 9 bases are a match to TRBD1. This CDR3 spans 15 amino acids. Germline loops: CDR1 SGHDN, CDR2 FVKESK. V trimming: 4 bases; J trimming: 4 bases; junction bases outside the gene matches: 2. The CDR3 nucleotides are TGTGCCAGCAGCCTTGACAGGGGGTATAATTCACCCCTCCACTTT. Its translation: CASSLDRGYNSPLHF. Full variable domain (remainder filled in from reference TRBV14 and TRBJ1-6): EAGVTQFPSHSVIEKGQTVTLRCDPISGHDNLYWYRRVMGKEIKFLLHFVKESKQDESGMPNNRFLAERTGGTYSTLKVQPAELEDSGVYFCASSLDRGYNSPLHFGNGTRLTVT.

The rearrangement links TRBV6-5 to TRBJ1-3; the D gene is possibly TRBD1 (5 bases). V was cut by 1 base and J by 4 bases, with 14 bases left in between. Germline V gene sequence: CDR1 MNHEY, CDR2 SVGAGI. The CDR3 sequence is 16 residues long. The CDR3 region has the DNA TGTGCCAGCAGTTACTTGGGGGACCTTCGCGGAAACACCATATATTTT. Residues: CASSYLGDLRGNTIYF.

The table lists this clone with a count of one. This chain joins TRBV6-1 and TRBJ2-2; D is unclear. Germline V gene data show CDR1 as MNHNS and CDR2 as SASEGT. V lost 3 bases to trimming and J lost 7 bases, with 3 bases between them. The CDR3 spans 11 residues. The CDR3 DNA is TGTGCCAGCAGTGAGTTCGGGGAGCTGTTTTTT. Translated: CASSEFGELFF.

J is TRBJ2-3 and V is TRBV7-2, with no clear D. Trimming stripped 6 bases from V and 1 base from J, with 14 bases between. The CDR3 spans 15 residues. Germline V gene data show CDR1 as SGHTA and CDR2 as FQGNSA. The CDR3 is CASSIMGPGTDTQYF. In nucleotides, the CDR3 is TGTGCCAGCAGTATCATGGGTCCCGGCACAGATACGCAGTATTTT. Complete variable domain (other parts from reference TRBV7-2 and TRBJ2-3): GAGVSQSPSNKVTEKGKDVELRCDPISGHTALYWYRQSLGQGLEFLIYFQGNSAPDKSGLPSDRFSAERTGGSVSTLTIQRTQQEDSAVYLCASSIMGPGTDTQYFGPGTRLTVL.

This clone was recorded only once. The same CDR3 arises from other DNA sequences in this sample as well. The chain couples TRBV27 to TRBJ1-2; no definite D call. In germline, CDR1 is MNHEY, CDR2 SMNVEV (reference sequence). V was shortened by 6 bases and J by 4 bases, with 12 bases between the two germline ends. The CDR3 loop spans 13 amino acids. In DNA, the CDR3 is TGTGCCAGCAGCCCAAGAGCCGGCTATGGCTACACCTTC. Translating gives CASSPRAGYGYTF.

This clone has only one observation. This rearrangement joins TRBV6-5 to TRBJ2-2; D remains ambiguous. In germline, CDR1 is MNHEY, CDR2 SVGAGI. Trimming took off 6 bases at V and 7 bases at J, with 15 bases between the two ends. The CDR3 has 14 residues. CDR3: CASSTGPSVGELFF. As DNA, the CDR3 is TGTGCCAGCAGCACCGGGCCCTCCGTCGGGGAGCTGTTTTTT.

The CDR3 sequence is CASSQPRTAPSTDTQYF. DNA of the CDR3: TGTGCCAGCAGCCAACCTCGGACAGCACCTAGCACAGATACGCAGTATTTT. The chain recombines TRBV3-1 (or the pseudogene TRBV3-2) with TRBJ2-3, with a weak D call TRBD1 (6 bases). The CDR3 contains 17 residues. CDR1 is LGHDT, CDR2 YNNKEL, per germline (reference sequence). V was clipped by 2 bases and J by 0 bases, with 15 bases between them.

This chain joins TRBV10-1 and TRBJ1-1, with 7 nucleotides matching TRBD1. Losses at the gene ends were 8 bases for V and 4 bases for J; bases not matched to a gene: 7. This CDR3 is built from 13 residues. Germline loops: CDR1 WNHNN, CDR2 SYGVQD (reference sequence). The CDR3 coding sequence is TGCGCCAGCCGTGCTGACAGGGCCACTGAAGCTTTCTTT. It is translated as CASRADRATEAFF.

In DNA form, the CDR3 reads TGTGCCAGCAGCTCGCGGGGACAGGGGGCATGGGGCTACACCTTC. Its translation: CASSSRGQGAWGYTF. The chain has TRBV7-2 and TRBJ1-2, with 12 bases aligning to TRBD1. The CDR3 has 15 amino acids. Germline CDR1 reads SGHTA; CDR2 reads FQGNSA. With V trimmed by 4 bases and J by 8 bases, 8 bases remained unmatched.

V usage is TRBV27 and J usage is TRBJ2-3; D perhaps matches TRBD2 (6 bases). The CDR3 is 15 residues long. CDR1 is MNHEY and CDR2 is SMNVEV in the germline V gene (reference sequence). Trimming pared 6 bases from V and 2 bases from J, leaving 15 bases between. CDR3 loop: CASSSRLGLTDTQYF. CDR3 bases: TGTGCCAGCAGCTCACGACTAGGCCTCACAGATACGCAGTATTTT.

This chain connects TRBV19 to TRBJ1-2, with D unclear. This CDR3 region has 13 residues. V dropped 3 bases and J dropped 2 bases, with 7 bases sitting between them. Germline CDR1 reads LNHDA; CDR2 reads SQIVND (reference sequence). CDR3 sequence: CASSISGNYGYTF. The CDR3 coding sequence is TGTGCCAGTAGTATTTCCGGCAACTATGGCTACACCTTC.

The rearrangement links TRBV7-2 to TRBJ2-3; 8 bases are shared with TRBD2. The CDR3 is 15 amino acids. Germline V gene lookup returns CDR1 SGHTA and CDR2 FQGNSA. The V segment lost 5 bases and the J segment 5 bases; nucleotides outside the gene matches: 9. CDR3 DNA sequence: TGTGCCAGCAGCCGCGACGGGGGGGCGGTAGATACGCAGTATTTT. This encodes CASSRDGGAVDTQYF.

This clone was seen a single time. V gene TRBV5-1 combines with J gene TRBJ1-1, with D unresolved. Trimming shortened V by 1 base and J by 1 base, and 8 bases separated the two germline ends. Looked up from germline, CDR1 is SGHRS and CDR2 is YFSETQ. The CDR3 runs to 14 residues. CDR3 region: CASSLWAENTEAFF. The CDR3 nucleotides read TGCGCCAGCAGCTTGTGGGCCGAGAACACTGAAGCTTTCTTT.

V gene TRBV28 combines with J gene TRBJ2-5, with a tentative D call TRBD2 (6 bases). Germline V gene data show CDR1 as MDHEN and CDR2 as SYDVKM. V dropped 1 base and J dropped 5 bases, with 20 bases sitting between them. There are 17 residues in the CDR3. The CDR3 nucleotides read TGTGCCAGCAGTTTATTCTCCGGCGATAGCGGTAGGGAGACCCAGTACTTC. It codes for CASSLFSGDSGRETQYF. Full variable domain (missing parts from reference TRBV28 and TRBJ2-5): DVKVTQSSRYLVKRTGEKVFLECVQDMDHENMFWYRQDPGLGLRLIYFSYDVKMKEKGDIPEGYSVSREKKERFSLILESASTNQTSMYLCASSLFSGDSGRETQYFGPGTRLLVL.

This chain links TRBV12-3 or TRBV12-4 with TRBJ2-1; D call uncertain. Trimming pared 5 bases from V and 5 bases from J, leaving 10 bases between. This CDR3 region has 13 residues. CDR3 DNA: TGTGCCAGCAGTCCGCCACCTCACAATGAGCAGTTCTTC. Translation: CASSPPPHNEQFF.

This chain connects TRBV5-6 to TRBJ2-1; 8 positions match TRBD1. From germline, CDR1 is SGHDT and CDR2 YYEEEE. The ends lost 6 bases at V and 0 bases at J; junction bases unmatched: 8. CDR3 length: 16 residues. The CDR3 here is CASIQGGSSSYNEQFF. DNA of the CDR3: TGTGCCAGCATACAGGGGGGCAGTAGCTCCTACAATGAGCAGTTCTTC.

The chain uses TRBV19 and TRBJ2-3; unclear D gene. Trimming removed 4 bases at V and 0 bases at J, with 11 bases between. CDR1 and CDR2 from the germline V gene are LNHDA and SQIVND (reference sequence). This CDR3 has 15 amino acids. DNA for the CDR3: TGTGCCAGTAGTAACCGATATTCCAGCACAGATACGCAGTATTTT. Protein: CASSNRYSSTDTQYF.

This clone was detected only a few times. The V and J genes are TRBV6-1 and TRBJ2-7; D is unresolved. This CDR3 is 13 amino acids long. CDR1 is MNHNS, CDR2 SASEGT, per germline. V lost 3 bases and J lost 2, with 8 bases in between. CDR3 sequence: CASSDHSPYEQYF. In DNA form, the CDR3 reads TGTGCCAGCAGTGATCACTCCCCCTACGAGCAGTACTTC.

This chain links TRBV10-3 with TRBJ2-2; 7 bases map to TRBD2. The CDR3 runs to 12 residues. In germline, CDR1 is ENHRY, CDR2 SYGVKD. V gave up 8 bases and J gave up 3 bases; unmatched junction bases: 0. In nucleotides, the CDR3 is TGTGCCATCGGGGGGGACACCGGGGAGCTGTTTTTT. It translates to CAIGGDTGELFF.

The chain combines TRBV15 with TRBJ1-6; perhaps TRBD1 as D (5 bases). Per germline, CDR1 LNHNV and CDR2 YYDKDF (reference sequence). Trimming stripped 2 bases from V and 0 bases from J, with 20 bases between. The CDR3 runs to 20 residues. This CDR3 is CATSRPMGRVGSSYNSPLHF. DNA for the CDR3: TGTGCCACCAGCAGACCTATGGGCAGGGTTGGGTCCTCCTATAATTCACCCCTCCACTTT.

V usage is TRBV30 and J usage is TRBJ1-6; D call uncertain. V gave up 1 base and J gave up 6 bases, with 13 bases separating them. CDR1 and CDR2 (germline): GTSNPN, SVGIG (reference sequence). This CDR3 contains 15 residues. In DNA form, the CDR3 reads TGTGCCTGGAGTGCAAAGGGAGGTGGTAATTCACCCCTCCACTTT. This sequence encodes CAWSAKGGGNSPLHF.

The chain recombines TRBV9 with TRBJ2-2, with D hard to call. CDR3 length: 14 amino acids. CDR1 and CDR2 from the germline V gene are SGDLS and YYNGEE. V was trimmed by 3 bases and J by 1 base, leaving 7 bases between them. CDR3 DNA: TGTGCCAGCAGCGGGGCTGTGAACACCGGGGAGCTGTTTTTT. This gives the protein CASSGAVNTGELFF.

This rearrangement joins TRBV28 to TRBJ2-1; D possibly corresponds to TRBD1 (5 bases). CDR3 length equals 15 residues. V dropped 8 bases and J dropped 3 bases, with 17 bases sitting between them. Germline V gene sequence: CDR1 MDHEN, CDR2 SYDVKM. CDR3 bases: TGTGCCAGCGCCTTAAGGGGAACAGACTACAATGAGCAGTTCTTC. Encoded protein: CASALRGTDYNEQFF.

The J gene is TRBJ2-3, the V gene TRBV19; D is possibly TRBD2 (6 bases). This CDR3 spans 15 amino acids. Between the trimmed V and J ends, which lost 3 bases and 4 bases, there was a span of 14 bases. The germline gives CDR1 LNHDA, CDR2 SQIVND (reference sequence). CDR3 nucleotide sequence: TGTGCCAGTAGTATGGGGGGAAGTACCGCAGATACGCAGTATTTT. It is translated as CASSMGGSTADTQYF.

This chain joins TRBV5-8 and TRBJ2-2; D tentatively reads TRBD1 or TRBD2 (6 bases each). Trimming took off 2 bases at V and 5 bases at J, with 13 bases between the two ends. Germline CDR1 reads SGHTS; CDR2 reads YDEGEE. The length of the CDR3 is 15 residues. The CDR3 protein is CASSFEGGATGELFF. CDR3 in DNA: TGTGCCAGCAGCTTCGAGGGGGGCGCGACCGGGGAGCTGTTTTTT. Using reference TRBV5-8 and TRBJ2-2 for the parts outside the CDR3, the full variable domain is EAGVTQSPTHLIKTRGQQATLRCSPISGHTSVYWYQQALGLGLQFLLWYDEGEERNRGNFPPRFSGRQFPNYSSELNVNALELEDSALYLCASSFEGGATGELFFGEGSRLTVL.

The V and J genes are TRBV6-4 and TRBJ2-3; 7 bases match TRBD2. This CDR3 is built from 15 residues. Germline trimming cut 0 bases from V and 4 bases from J; bases unmatched to any gene: 4. Germline lookup yields CDR1 MRHNA and CDR2 SNTAGT. CDR3 in DNA: TGTGCCAGCAGTGACTCGACGGGGGGTGCAGATACGCAGTATTTT. Its translation is CASSDSTGGADTQYF.

CDR3 loop: CAGGGRGTEAFF. The CDR3 nucleotides are TGTGCCGGAGGGGGGCGCGGCACTGAAGCTTTCTTT. V gene TRBV6-6 combines with J gene TRBJ1-1; D is perhaps TRBD1 (6 bases). V lost 11 bases and J 4 bases, leaving 14 bases between the germline ends. The V gene's germline CDR1 is MNHNY and CDR2 SVGAGI (reference sequence). The CDR3 is made up of 12 amino acids.